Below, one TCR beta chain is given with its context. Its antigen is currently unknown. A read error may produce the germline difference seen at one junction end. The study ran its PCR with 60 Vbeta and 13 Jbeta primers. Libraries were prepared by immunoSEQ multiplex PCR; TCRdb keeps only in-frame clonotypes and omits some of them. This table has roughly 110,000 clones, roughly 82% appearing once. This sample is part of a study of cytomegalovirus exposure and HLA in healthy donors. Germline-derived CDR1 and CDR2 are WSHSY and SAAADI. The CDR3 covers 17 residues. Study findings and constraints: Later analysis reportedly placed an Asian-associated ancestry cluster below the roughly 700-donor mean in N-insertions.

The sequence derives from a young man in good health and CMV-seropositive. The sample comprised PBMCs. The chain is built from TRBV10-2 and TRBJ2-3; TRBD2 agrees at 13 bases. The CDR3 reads CTSSEGLAGIYTDTQYF. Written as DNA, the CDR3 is TGCACCAGCAGTGAGGGACTAGCGGGGATCTACACAGATACGCAGTATTTT.